The count of the clone carrying this TCR beta chain is one. Its antigen is currently unknown. This record belongs to a study of OX40 agonist ivuxolimab in advanced cancers. Study background: Dose-escalation patients were diagnosed with hepatocellular carcinoma, melanoma, renal cell cancer or head and neck cancer.

V was clipped by 7 bases and J by 7 bases; unmatched bases: 16. This CDR3 is built from 18 residues. Germline-derived CDR1 and CDR2 are SNHLY and FYNNEI. Measured with immunoSEQ multiplex PCR; TCRdb has only the in-frame clones, and not every one. This table has under 20,000 clones, 70% to 90% appearing once. Study-level points and caveats: The average count of expanded clones was higher among CD8+ T cells than among CD4+. There was clonal expansion of CD4+ and CD8+ blood T cells by week 6 at 0.1 to 3.0 mg/kg.

The specimen was CD4+ or CD8+ T cells sorted from blood, collected in a trial of the OX40 agonist ivuxolimab. This sequence joins TRBV2 and TRBJ2-1; 13 bases are shared with TRBD2. This receptor was identified in an adult with an advanced solid tumor such as melanoma, head and neck, liver or kidney cancer. This CDR3 reads CASMTPRTSGSWNNEQFF. The CDR3 DNA is TGTGCCAGCATGACTCCTAGGACTAGCGGGAGTTGGAATAATGAGCAGTTCTTC.